A selection of T cell receptor beta chains follows, all from one sample in a study of shared T cell receptors in the human thymus. Generated by immunoSEQ multiplex PCR, the TCRdb table keeps only in-frame clones and is missing some. The sample lists about 400,000 clones; more than 85% were seen once. Sample: thymocytes. These receptors were obtained from a human donor. Each CDR3 is given with its conserved first and last residue. D genes are given only for firm matches. Clone size is given for some rows only: seen once, a few or many times, or a class if the clone is expanded.

>TRBD2|TRBJ2-2|-|TRBV5-6
CATQAGREVPGELFF
TGTGCCACCCAGGCGGGGCGGGAGGTCCCCGGGGAGCTGTTTTTT
>TRBD1|TRBJ1-2|-|TRBV5-4
CASSWGQGAPYGYTF
TGTGCCAGCAGCTGGGGACAGGGGGCTCCCTATGGCTACACCTTC
>TRBD2|TRBJ2-1|-|TRBV9
CASSAHLRAGGPDEQFF
TGTGCCAGCAGCGCCCACCTCCGAGCGGGAGGGCCGGATGAGCAGTTCTTC
>-|TRBJ1-2|-|TRBV28
CASMAKLSWYYGYTF
TGTGCCAGCATGGCTAAATTATCGTGGTATTATGGCTACACCTTC
>TRBD2|TRBJ2-5|-|TRBV11-3
CASSRRLAGGQETQYF
TGTGCCAGCAGCCGTAGACTAGCGGGGGGCCAAGAGACCCAGTACTTC
>TRBD2|TRBJ2-3|-|TRBV11-2
CASSRGGSDTQYF
TGTGCCAGCAGCCGCGGGGGGTCAGATACGCAGTATTTT
>-|TRBJ2-1|-|TRBV19
CASSPGQGGGREVNEQFF
TGTGCCAGTAGTCCAGGACAGGGAGGCGGGCGGGAGGTCAATGAGCAGTTCTTC
>-|TRBJ2-6|once|TRBV6-4
CASSDFGGANVLTF
TGTGCCAGCAGTGACTTCGGCGGGGCCAACGTCCTGACTTTC
>-|TRBJ1-2|-|TRBV27
CASSFGAPYGYTF
TGTGCCAGCAGTTTCGGAGCGCCTTATGGCTACACCTTC
>-|TRBJ2-3|-|TRBV6-4
CASSDSGFLTDTQYF
TGTGCCAGCAGTGATTCGGGGTTTCTGACAGATACGCAGTATTTT
>-|TRBJ1-2|-|TRBV19
CASSITGSYGYTF
TGTGCCAGTAGTATAACAGGGTCGTATGGCTACACCTTC
>-|TRBJ1-2|once|TRBV28
CASSLILSGYGYTF
TGTGCCAGCAGTTTAATTTTGTCAGGGTATGGCTACACCTTC
>-|TRBJ1-1|-|TRBV29-1
CSVDWGINTEAFF
TGCAGCGTTGATTGGGGAATTAACACTGAAGCTTTCTTT
>-|TRBJ1-5|-|TRBV14
CASSQVVGRAGQPQHF
TGTGCCAGCAGCCAAGTGGTTGGGCGAGCAGGGCAGCCCCAGCATTTT
>-|TRBJ2-7|-|TRBV21-1
CASSKGRDSVWGGPYEQYF
TGTGCCAGCAGCAAAGGAAGGGACAGCGTGTGGGGAGGGCCCTACGAGCAGTACTTC
>TRBD1|TRBJ1-2|-|TRBV30
CAWSRQGNDNNSYGYTF
TGTGCCTGGAGTCGACAGGGGAACGACAATAATTCATATGGCTACACCTTC
>-|TRBJ2-1|-|TRBV12-1
CASSFGSGAGTGGPGQQFF
-
>-|TRBJ1-6|-|TRBV27
CASTIGQGRPYNSPLHF
TGTGCCAGCACGATAGGGCAGGGGAGGCCCTATAATTCACCCCTCCACTTT
>TRBD2|TRBJ2-1|few|TRBV4-1
CASGTSGYNEQFF
TGCGCCAGCGGGACTAGCGGGTACAATGAGCAGTTCTTC
>-|TRBJ1-1|-|TRBV6-5
CASVHRVNTEAFF
TGTGCCAGCGTGCACAGGGTTAACACTGAAGCTTTCTTT
>TRBD1|TRBJ1-5|-|TRBV19
CASTSRGQSYQPQHF
TGTGCCAGTACCTCAAGGGGACAGTCATATCAGCCCCAGCATTTT
>TRBD2|TRBJ2-1|-|TRBV27
CASSPSGGLAGGPRGNNEQFF
TGTGCCAGCAGCCCTTCCGGTGGACTAGCGGGAGGGCCGAGGGGGAACAATGAGCAGTTCTTC
>TRBD1|TRBJ1-1|-|TRBV15
CATSRGFGTGDLRNTEAFF
TGTGCCACCAGCAGAGGGTTCGGGACAGGGGATTTGAGGAACACTGAAGCTTTCTTT
>TRBD2|TRBJ2-5|-|TRBV28
CASSLRLAGGEETQYF
TGTGCCAGCAGTTTAAGGCTAGCGGGAGGGGAGGAGACCCAGTACTTC
>TRBD2|TRBJ2-7|-|TRBV27
CASSLSGLAGGPGEQYF
TGTGCCAGCAGTCTGAGCGGACTAGCGGGAGGGCCAGGCGAGCAGTACTTC
>TRBD1|TRBJ2-4|-|TRBV28
CASSQDRGWAKNIQYF
TGTGCCAGCAGCCAGGACAGGGGGTGGGCCAAAAACATTCAGTACTTC
>-|TRBJ2-7|-|TRBV4-2
CASSQDLGVEQYF
TGTGCCAGCAGCCAAGATCTTGGTGTCGAGCAGTACTTC